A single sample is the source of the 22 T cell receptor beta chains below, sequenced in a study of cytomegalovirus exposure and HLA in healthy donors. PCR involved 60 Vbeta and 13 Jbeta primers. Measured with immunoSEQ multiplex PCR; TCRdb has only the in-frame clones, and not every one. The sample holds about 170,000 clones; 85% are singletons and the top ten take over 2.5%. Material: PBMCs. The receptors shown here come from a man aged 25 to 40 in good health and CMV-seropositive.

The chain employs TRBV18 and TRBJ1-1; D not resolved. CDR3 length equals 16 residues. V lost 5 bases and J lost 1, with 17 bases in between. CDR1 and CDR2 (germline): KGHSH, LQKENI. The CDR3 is CASSATPQERNTEAFF. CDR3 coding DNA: TGTGCCAGCTCAGCAACCCCTCAGGAAAGGAACACTGAAGCTTTCTTT.

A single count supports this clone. The DNA for the CDR3 is TGTGCCAGCAGCGATCGACTAGGGAACAATGAGCAGTTCTTC. Its protein is CASSDRLGNNEQFF. The chain has TRBV7-2 and TRBJ2-1, with a tentative D call TRBD2 (6 bases). In germline, CDR1 is SGHTA, CDR2 FQGNSA. CDR3 size: 14 residues. Trimming stripped 5 bases from V and 5 bases from J, with 13 bases between.

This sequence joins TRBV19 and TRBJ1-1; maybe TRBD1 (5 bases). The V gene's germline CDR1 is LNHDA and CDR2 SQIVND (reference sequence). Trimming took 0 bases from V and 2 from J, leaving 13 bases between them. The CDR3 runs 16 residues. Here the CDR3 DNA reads TGTGCCAGTAGTATAGATCACGGGGGGATCAACACTGAAGCTTTCTTT. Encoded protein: CASSIDHGGINTEAFF.

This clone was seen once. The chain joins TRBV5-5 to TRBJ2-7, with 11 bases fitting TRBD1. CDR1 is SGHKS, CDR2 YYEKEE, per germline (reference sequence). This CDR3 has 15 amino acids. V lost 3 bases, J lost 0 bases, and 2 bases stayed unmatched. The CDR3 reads CASSWTGGSSYEQYV. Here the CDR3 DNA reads TGTGCCAGCAGCTGGACAGGGGGCAGCTCCTACGAGCAGTACGTC.

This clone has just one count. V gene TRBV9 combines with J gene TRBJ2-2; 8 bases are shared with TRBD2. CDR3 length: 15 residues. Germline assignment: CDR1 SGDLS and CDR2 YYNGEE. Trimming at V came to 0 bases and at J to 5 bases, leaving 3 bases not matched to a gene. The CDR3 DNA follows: TGTGCCAGCAGCGTAGGGGCTAGCGGGACCGGGGAGCTGTTTTTT. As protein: CASSVGASGTGELFF.

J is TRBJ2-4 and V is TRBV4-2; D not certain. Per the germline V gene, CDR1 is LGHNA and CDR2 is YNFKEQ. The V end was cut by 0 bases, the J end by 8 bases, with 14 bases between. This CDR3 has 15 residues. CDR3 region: CASSQEGPSQDIQYF. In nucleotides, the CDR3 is TGTGCCAGCAGCCAAGAGGGTCCTAGTCAAGACATTCAGTACTTC.

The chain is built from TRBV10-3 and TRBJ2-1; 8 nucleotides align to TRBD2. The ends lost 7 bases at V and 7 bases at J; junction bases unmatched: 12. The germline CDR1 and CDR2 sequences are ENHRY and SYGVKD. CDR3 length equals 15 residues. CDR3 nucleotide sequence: TGTGCCATCAAGGAAGCGGGGGAGGCTCGAAATGAGCAGTTCTTC. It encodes CAIKEAGEARNEQFF.

CDR3 coding DNA: TGTGCCAGCAGCCAAGACAGGGGAGGAGCTTTCTTT. Translating gives CASSQDRGGAFF. The rearrangement uses TRBV5-4 and TRBJ1-1, with 8 bases lining up with TRBD1. The junction had 6 bases not matched to a gene; V was cut back by 4 bases and J by 10 bases. The germline V gene encodes CDR1 SGHNT and CDR2 YYREEE (reference sequence). The CDR3 is made up of 12 amino acids.

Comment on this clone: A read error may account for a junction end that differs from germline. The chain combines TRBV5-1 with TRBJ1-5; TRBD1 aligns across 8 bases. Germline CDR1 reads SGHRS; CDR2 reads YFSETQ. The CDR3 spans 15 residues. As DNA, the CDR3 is TGCGCCAGCACCTTGACAGGGGCTAGCAATCAGCCCCAGCATTTT. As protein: CASTLTGASNQPQHF.

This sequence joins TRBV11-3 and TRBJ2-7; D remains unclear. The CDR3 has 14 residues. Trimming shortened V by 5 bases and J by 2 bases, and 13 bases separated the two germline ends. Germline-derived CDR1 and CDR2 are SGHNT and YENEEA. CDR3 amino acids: CASSEVGAPYEQYF. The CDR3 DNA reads TGTGCCAGCAGCGAAGTGGGCGCCCCCTACGAGCAGTACTTC.

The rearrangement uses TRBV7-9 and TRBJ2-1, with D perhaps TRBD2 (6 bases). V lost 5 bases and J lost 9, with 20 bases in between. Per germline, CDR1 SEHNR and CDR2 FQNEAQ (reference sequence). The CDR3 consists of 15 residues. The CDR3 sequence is CASSDLGGGWGEQFF. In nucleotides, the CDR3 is TGTGCCAGCAGCGATTTAGGTGGGGGGTGGGGTGAGCAGTTCTTC.

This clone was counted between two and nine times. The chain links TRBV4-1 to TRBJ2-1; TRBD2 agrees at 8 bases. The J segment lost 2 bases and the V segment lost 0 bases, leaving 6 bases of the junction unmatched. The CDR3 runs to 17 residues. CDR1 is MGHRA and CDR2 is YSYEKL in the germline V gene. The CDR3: CASSQDTAGAPYNEQFF. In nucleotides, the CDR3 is TGCGCCAGCAGCCAAGATACAGCGGGAGCACCCTACAATGAGCAGTTCTTC.

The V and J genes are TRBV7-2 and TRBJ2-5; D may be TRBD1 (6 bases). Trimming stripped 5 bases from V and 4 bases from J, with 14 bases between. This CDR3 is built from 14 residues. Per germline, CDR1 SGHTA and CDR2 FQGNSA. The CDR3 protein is CASSEGTGLETQYF. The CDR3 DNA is TGTGCCAGCAGCGAAGGCACAGGGTTAGAGACCCAGTACTTC.

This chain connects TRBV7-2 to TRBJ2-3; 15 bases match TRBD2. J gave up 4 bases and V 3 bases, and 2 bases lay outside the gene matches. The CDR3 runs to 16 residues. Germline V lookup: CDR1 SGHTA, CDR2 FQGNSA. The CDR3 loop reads CASSFGLAGGADTQYF. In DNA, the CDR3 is TGTGCCAGCAGCTTTGGACTAGCGGGAGGGGCAGATACGCAGTATTTT.

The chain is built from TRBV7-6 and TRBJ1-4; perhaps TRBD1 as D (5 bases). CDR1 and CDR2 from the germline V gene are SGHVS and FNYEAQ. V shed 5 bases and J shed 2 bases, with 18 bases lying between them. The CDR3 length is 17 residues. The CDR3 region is CASSPGLLYWTNEKLFF. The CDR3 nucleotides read TGTGCCAGCAGCCCGGGACTACTTTACTGGACTAATGAAAAACTGTTTTTT.

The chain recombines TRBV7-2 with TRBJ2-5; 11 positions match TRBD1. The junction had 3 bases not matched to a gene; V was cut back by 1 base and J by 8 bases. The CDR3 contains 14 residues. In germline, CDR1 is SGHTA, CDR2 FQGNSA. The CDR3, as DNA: TGTGCCAGCAGCTTAGGGGACAGGGGGAATACCCAGTACTTC. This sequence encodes CASSLGDRGNTQYF.

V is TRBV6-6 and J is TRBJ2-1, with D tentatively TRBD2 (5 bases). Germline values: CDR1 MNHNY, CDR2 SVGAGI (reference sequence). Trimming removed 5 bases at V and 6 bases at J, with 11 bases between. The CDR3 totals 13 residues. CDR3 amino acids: CASSLLAGNEQFF. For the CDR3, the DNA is TGTGCCAGCAGTCTACTGGCGGGCAATGAGCAGTTCTTC.

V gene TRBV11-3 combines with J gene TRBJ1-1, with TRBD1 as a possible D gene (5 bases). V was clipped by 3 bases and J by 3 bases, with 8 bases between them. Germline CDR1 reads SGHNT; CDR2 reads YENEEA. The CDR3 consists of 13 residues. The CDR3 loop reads CASSLAGDTEAFF. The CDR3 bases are TGTGCCAGCAGCTTGGCGGGGGACACTGAAGCTTTCTTT.

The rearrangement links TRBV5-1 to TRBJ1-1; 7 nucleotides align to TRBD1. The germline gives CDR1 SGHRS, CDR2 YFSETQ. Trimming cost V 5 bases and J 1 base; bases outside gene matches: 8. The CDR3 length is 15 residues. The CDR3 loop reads CASRRWTGKNTEAFF. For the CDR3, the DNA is TGCGCCAGCAGGCGGTGGACAGGAAAGAACACTGAAGCTTTCTTT. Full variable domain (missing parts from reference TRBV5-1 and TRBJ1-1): KAGVTQTPRYLIKTRGQQVTLSCSPISGHRSVSWYQQTPGQGLQFLFEYFSETQRNKGNFPGRFSGRQFSNSRSEMNVSTLELGDSALYLCASRRWTGKNTEAFFGQGTRLTVV.

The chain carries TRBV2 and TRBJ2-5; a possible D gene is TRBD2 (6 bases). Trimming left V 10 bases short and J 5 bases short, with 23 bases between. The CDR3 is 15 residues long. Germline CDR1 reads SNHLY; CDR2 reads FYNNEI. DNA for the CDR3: TGTGCCACCCAAGTGGGAACATATGGGGGGGAGACCCAGTACTTC. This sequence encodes CATQVGTYGGETQYF.

The CDR3 region has the DNA TGTGCCAGCAGTGGGGACAGTAACACTGAAGCTTTCTTT. As protein: CASSGDSNTEAFF. The chain combines TRBV2 with TRBJ1-1, with 7 bases identical to TRBD1. V dropped 4 bases and J dropped 2; count of bases not matched to a gene: 1. Germline lookup yields CDR1 SNHLY and CDR2 FYNNEI. The CDR3 contains 13 residues.

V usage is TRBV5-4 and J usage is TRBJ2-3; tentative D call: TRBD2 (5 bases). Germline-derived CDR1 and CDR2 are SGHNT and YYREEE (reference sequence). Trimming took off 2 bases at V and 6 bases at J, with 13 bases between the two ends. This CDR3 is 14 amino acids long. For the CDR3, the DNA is TGTGCCAGCAGCTTACGAGGGTTCGGTGATACGCAGTATTTT. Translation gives CASSLRGFGDTQYF.